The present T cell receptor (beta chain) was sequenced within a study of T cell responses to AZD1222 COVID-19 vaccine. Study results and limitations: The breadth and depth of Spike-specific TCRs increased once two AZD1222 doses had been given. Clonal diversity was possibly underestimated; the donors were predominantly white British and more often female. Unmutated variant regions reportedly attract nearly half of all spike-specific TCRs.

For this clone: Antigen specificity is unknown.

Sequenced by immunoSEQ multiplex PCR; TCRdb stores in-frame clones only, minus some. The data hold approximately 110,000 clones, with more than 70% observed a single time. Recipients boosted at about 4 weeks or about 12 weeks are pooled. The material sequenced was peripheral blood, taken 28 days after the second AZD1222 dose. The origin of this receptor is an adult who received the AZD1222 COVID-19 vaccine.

CDR3 residues: CASSNSQGSNSPLHF. The DNA for the CDR3 is TGTGCCAGCAGCAACAGTCAGGGAAGCAATTCACCCCTCCACTTT. The chain links TRBV5-5 to TRBJ1-6, with a possible D match to TRBD1 (5 bases). V was pared by 4 bases and J by 7 bases, with 15 bases between. The CDR3 has 15 residues. The germline V gene has CDR1 SGHKS and CDR2 YYEKEE (reference sequence).